The 9 T cell receptor beta chains in this list originate from one sample, sequenced in a study of cytomegalovirus exposure and HLA in healthy donors. Primers included in the PCR were 60 Vbeta and 13 Jbeta primers. Clones were read by immunoSEQ multiplex PCR, and TCRdb kept only the in-frame ones, dropping some. The sample gives about 97,000 clones, 65% to 85% of which show up once; under 5.5% is in the top ten. The sequencing input was PBMCs. All receptors derive from a man aged 40-49 years in good health and CMV-seropositive.

The chain uses TRBV7-8 and TRBJ2-7; 7 nucleotides match TRBD1. After removal of 1 base from V and 4 bases from J, the junction contained 4 bases not matched to a gene. CDR1 SGHVS and CDR2 FQNEAQ come from the germline V gene. This CDR3 is built from 14 residues. Here the CDR3 reads CASSLEAGGYEQYF. The CDR3, as DNA: TGTGCCAGCAGCTTAGAGGCAGGGGGATACGAGCAGTACTTC.

The V call is TRBV6-1, the J call TRBJ2-3; TRBD2 aligns across 7 bases. Germline V lookup: CDR1 MNHNS, CDR2 SASEGT. The CDR3 totals 15 residues. The V and J ends lost 4 bases and 4 bases, in that order; junction bases with no gene match: 8. The CDR3 region is CASSVDGLGSDTQYF. CDR3 coding DNA: TGTGCCAGCAGTGTAGACGGACTAGGTTCAGATACGCAGTATTTT.

The chain recombines TRBV11-3 with TRBJ2-2; a weak D match, TRBD2 (6 bases). Trimming stripped 0 bases from V and 5 bases from J, with 10 bases between. The germline CDR1 and CDR2 sequences are SGHNT and YENEEA. The CDR3 loop spans 15 amino acids. CDR3 amino acids: CASSLEAGRTGELFF. As DNA, the CDR3 is TGTGCCAGCAGCTTAGAGGCAGGGAGGACCGGGGAGCTGTTTTTT.

The chain is built from TRBV15 and TRBJ1-1; TRBD1 aligns across 9 bases. The V gene's germline CDR1 is LNHNV and CDR2 YYDKDF (reference sequence). The V gene end was trimmed by 3 bases and the J gene end by 4 bases; junction bases not matched to a gene: 6. The CDR3 runs to 15 residues. The CDR3 DNA follows: TGTGCCACCAGCAGGCGGGGACAGGGATCCACTGAAGCTTTCTTT. As protein: CATSRRGQGSTEAFF.

The chain uses TRBV19 and TRBJ2-4; no firm D call. V was cut by 4 bases and J by 6 bases, with 7 bases left in between. CDR3 length: 12 residues. From germline, CDR1 is LNHDA and CDR2 SQIVND (reference sequence). The CDR3 reads CASSTTPNIQYF. CDR3 coding DNA: TGTGCCAGTAGTACGACACCAAACATTCAGTACTTC.

This clone came up a few times. The chain couples TRBV7-2 to TRBJ1-1; D remains unclear. Deletions cut 4 bases from V and 0 bases from J, with 6 bases between. Germline-derived CDR1 and CDR2 are SGHTA and FQGNSA. The CDR3 covers 13 residues. The CDR3: CASSSDMNTEAFF. The CDR3 coding sequence is TGTGCCAGCAGCTCAGACATGAACACTGAAGCTTTCTTT. The whole variable domain, filled in from reference TRBV7-2 and TRBJ1-1, reads GAGVSQSPSNKVTEKGKDVELRCDPISGHTALYWYRQSLGQGLEFLIYFQGNSAPDKSGLPSDRFSAERTGGSVSTLTIQRTQQEDSAVYLCASSSDMNTEAFFGQGTRLTVV.

This clone came up a few times. The chain combines TRBV6-1 with TRBJ2-7; D is perhaps TRBD2 (6 bases). Germline values: CDR1 MNHNS, CDR2 SASEGT. This CDR3 has 18 residues. The V and J ends lost 3 bases and 1 base respectively, with 22 bases between them. As DNA, the CDR3 is TGTGCCAGCAGTGAGGCCCTGGGTTGGGGGGAAAGTTCCTACGAGCAGTACTTC. Translating it yields CASSEALGWGESSYEQYF.

The chain combines TRBV30 with TRBJ1-5; unclear D gene. The CDR3 is 14 residues long. The germline gives CDR1 GTSNPN, CDR2 SVGIG (reference sequence). Trimming cost V 0 bases and J 4 bases, with 10 bases left between them. The CDR3 sequence: CAWSVSYFNQPQHF. The CDR3 DNA sequence: TGTGCCTGGAGTGTATCCTATTTTAATCAGCCCCAGCATTTT.

The CDR3 DNA reads as TGTGCCAGCAGTTTACTTTTACGACTAGCGGGAGGCGGGGTCAACAATGAGCAGTTCTTC. It yields the protein CASSLLLRLAGGGVNNEQFF. The chain couples TRBV28 to TRBJ2-1, with TRBD2 identical over 13 bases. The J segment lost 5 bases and the V segment lost 2 bases, leaving 15 bases of the junction unmatched. The germline gives CDR1 MDHEN, CDR2 SYDVKM. The CDR3 totals 20 residues. The full variable domain, its missing parts supplied by reference TRBV28 and TRBJ2-1, is DVKVTQSSRYLVKRTGEKVFLECVQDMDHENMFWYRQDPGLGLRLIYFSYDVKMKEKGDIPEGYSVSREKKERFSLILESASTNQTSMYLCASSLLLRLAGGGVNNEQFFGPGTRLTVL.